This T cell receptor beta chain was recovered during a study of T cell responses to AZD1222 COVID-19 vaccine. Overall study findings and caveats: Females outnumbered males among donors, who were mostly white British; clonal diversity was possibly underestimated. Vaccine-associated CD4 TCRs spanned spike, dominant at 160-218 and 743-854.

With regard to this clone: Its antigen is not known.

Germline CDR1 LGHDT, CDR2 YNNKEL (reference sequence). Trimming took off 4 bases at V and 4 bases at J, with 13 bases between the two ends. This CDR3 comprises 15 residues. Generated by immunoSEQ multiplex PCR, the TCRdb table keeps only in-frame clones and is missing some. In the table there are 100,000 to 140,000 clones, about 92% of which are singletons. The receptor was derived from an adult who received the AZD1222 COVID-19 vaccine. This chain uses TRBV3-1 (or the pseudogene TRBV3-2) with TRBJ2-2, with D possibly called TRBD1 or TRBD2 (5 bases each). Here the sequenced sample was peripheral blood, taken 28 days after the second AZD1222 dose. The CDR3 reads CASSLGTRGTGELFF. The CDR3 region has the DNA TGTGCCAGCAGCCTCGGGACCCGTGGCACCGGGGAGCTGTTTTTT.